This TCR beta chain comes out of a study of identical twins. Overall study results and limits: The conclusions drew on cross-sectional statistical analysis instead of tracking the same donors.

Losses at the gene ends were 5 bases for V and 7 bases for J; bases not matched to a gene: 5. The CDR3 extends over 14 amino acids. Notes on this clonotype: Its antigen is as yet unknown.

MiXCR was run by TCRdb on the 5' RACE reads, yielding one entry per CDR3 protein. The top ten clones hold roughly 1.6% of a sample with some 600,000 distinct CDR3 sequences, around 7.4% of them seen once. The same data also went into a second study, on yellow fever vaccine responses in identical twins. That study reports: In identical twins, vaccine T cell responses appeared partly shared and partly individual.

The chain joins TRBV12-3 or TRBV12-4 to TRBJ2-7; 13 nucleotides agree with TRBD2. Sequenced input: PBMCs. The source is a woman aged 18-29 years in good health. As DNA, the CDR3 is TGTGCCAGCAGTGGGACTAGCGGGAATTTAGAGCAGTACTTC. This sequence encodes CASSGTSGNLEQYF.